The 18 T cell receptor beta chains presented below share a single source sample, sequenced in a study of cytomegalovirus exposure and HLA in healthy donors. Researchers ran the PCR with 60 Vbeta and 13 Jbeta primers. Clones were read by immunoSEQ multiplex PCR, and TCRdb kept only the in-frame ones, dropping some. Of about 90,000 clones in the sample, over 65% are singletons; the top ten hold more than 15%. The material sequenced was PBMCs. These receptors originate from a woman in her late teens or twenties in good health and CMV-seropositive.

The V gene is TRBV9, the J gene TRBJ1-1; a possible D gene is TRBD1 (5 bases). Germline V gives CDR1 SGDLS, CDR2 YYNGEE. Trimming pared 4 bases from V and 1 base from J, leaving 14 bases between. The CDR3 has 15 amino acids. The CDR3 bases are TGTGCCAGCAGCATCTGGGGGGGAGAGAACACTGAAGCTTTCTTT. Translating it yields CASSIWGGENTEAFF.

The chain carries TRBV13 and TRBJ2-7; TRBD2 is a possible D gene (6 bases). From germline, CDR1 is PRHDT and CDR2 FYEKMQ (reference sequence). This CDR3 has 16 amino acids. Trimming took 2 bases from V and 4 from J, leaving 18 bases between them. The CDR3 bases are TGTGCCAGCAGCTTAACGGCCGGCGGGATAGGGTACGAGCAGTACTTC. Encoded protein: CASSLTAGGIGYEQYF.

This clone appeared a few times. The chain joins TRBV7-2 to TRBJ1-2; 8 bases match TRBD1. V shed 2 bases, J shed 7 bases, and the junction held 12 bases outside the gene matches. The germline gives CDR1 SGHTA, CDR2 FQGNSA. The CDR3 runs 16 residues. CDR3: CASSLPRDRPKGGYTF. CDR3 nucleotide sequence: TGTGCCAGCAGCTTACCTCGGGACAGGCCTAAGGGTGGCTACACCTTC.

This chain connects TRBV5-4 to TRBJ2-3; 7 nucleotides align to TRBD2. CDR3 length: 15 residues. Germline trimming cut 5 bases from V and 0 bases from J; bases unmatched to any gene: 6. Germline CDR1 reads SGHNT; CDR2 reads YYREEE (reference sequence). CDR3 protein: CASRPGLVSTDTQYF. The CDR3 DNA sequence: TGTGCCAGCAGACCCGGACTAGTAAGCACAGATACGCAGTATTTT.

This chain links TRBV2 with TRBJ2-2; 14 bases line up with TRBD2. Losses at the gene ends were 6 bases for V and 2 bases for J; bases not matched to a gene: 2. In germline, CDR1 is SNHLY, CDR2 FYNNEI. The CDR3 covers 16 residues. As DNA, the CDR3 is TGTGCCAGCAGGGGGACTAGCGGGAGAAACACCGGGGAGCTGTTTTTT. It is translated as CASRGTSGRNTGELFF. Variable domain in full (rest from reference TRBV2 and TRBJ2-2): EPEVTQTPSHQVTQMGQEVILRCVPISNHLYFYWYRQILGQKVEFLVSFYNNEISEKSEIFDDQFSVERPDGSNFTLKIRSTKLEDSAMYFCASRGTSGRNTGELFFGEGSRLTVL.

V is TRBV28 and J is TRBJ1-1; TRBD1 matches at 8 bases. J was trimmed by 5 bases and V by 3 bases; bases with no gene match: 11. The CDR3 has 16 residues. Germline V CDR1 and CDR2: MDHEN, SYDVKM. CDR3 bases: TGTGCCAGCAGTTTTGGCCTCAGGGGGCGCCGAACTGAAGCTTTCTTT. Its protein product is CASSFGLRGRRTEAFF.

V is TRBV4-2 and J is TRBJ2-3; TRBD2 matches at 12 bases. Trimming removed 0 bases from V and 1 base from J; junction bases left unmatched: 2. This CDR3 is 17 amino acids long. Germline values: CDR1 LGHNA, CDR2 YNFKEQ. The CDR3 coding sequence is TGTGCCAGCAGCCAAGACCCTAGCGGGGGGGGCACAGATACGCAGTATTTT. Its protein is CASSQDPSGGGTDTQYF.

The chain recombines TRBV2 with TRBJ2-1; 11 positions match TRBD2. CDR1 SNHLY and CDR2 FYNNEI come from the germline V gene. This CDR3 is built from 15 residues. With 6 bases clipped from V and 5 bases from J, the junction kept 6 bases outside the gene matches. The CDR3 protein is CASRASGGPHNEQFF. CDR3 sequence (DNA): TGTGCCAGCAGGGCTAGCGGGGGGCCACACAATGAGCAGTTCTTC.

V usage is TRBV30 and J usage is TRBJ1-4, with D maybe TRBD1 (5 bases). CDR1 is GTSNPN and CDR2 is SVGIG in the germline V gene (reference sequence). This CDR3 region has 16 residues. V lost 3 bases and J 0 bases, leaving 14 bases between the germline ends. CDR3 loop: CAWRYGGRTTNEKLFF. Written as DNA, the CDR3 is TGTGCCTGGAGATACGGGGGACGGACAACTAATGAAAAACTGTTTTTT.

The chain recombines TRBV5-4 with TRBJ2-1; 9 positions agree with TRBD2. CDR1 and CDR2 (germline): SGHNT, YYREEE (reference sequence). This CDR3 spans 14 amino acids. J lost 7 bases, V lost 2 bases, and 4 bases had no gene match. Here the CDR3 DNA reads TGTGCCAGCAGCTTCAGTAGCGGGAGAAATGAGCAGTTCTTC. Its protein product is CASSFSSGRNEQFF.

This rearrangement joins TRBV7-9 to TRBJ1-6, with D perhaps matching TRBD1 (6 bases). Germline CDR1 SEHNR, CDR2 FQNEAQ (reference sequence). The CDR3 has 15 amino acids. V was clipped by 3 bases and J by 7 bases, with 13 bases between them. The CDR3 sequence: CASSLASGVNSPLHF. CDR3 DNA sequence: TGTGCCAGCAGCTTGGCGTCAGGGGTAAATTCACCCCTCCACTTT.

Here the CDR3 DNA reads TGCGCCAGCAGAGACCTAGGGGTCGAGCAGTACTTC. Amino acids: CASRDLGVEQYF. The genes are TRBV10-2 and TRBJ2-7, with D maybe TRBD1 (5 bases). CDR1 and CDR2 from the germline V gene are WSHSY and SAAADI. The CDR3 runs 12 residues. V lost 6 bases and J lost 6, with 12 bases in between.

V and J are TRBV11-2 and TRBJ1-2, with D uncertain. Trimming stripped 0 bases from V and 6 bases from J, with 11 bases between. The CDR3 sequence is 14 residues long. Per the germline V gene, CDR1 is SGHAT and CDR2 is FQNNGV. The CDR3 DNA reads TGTGCCAGCAGCTTAGATAGGAGGAGTGATGGCTACACCTTC. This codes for CASSLDRRSDGYTF. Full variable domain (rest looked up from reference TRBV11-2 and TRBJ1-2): EAGVAQSPRYKIIEKRQSVAFWCNPISGHATLYWYQQILGQGPKLLIQFQNNGVVDDSQLPKDRFSAERLKGVDSTLKIQPAKLEDSAVYLCASSLDRRSDGYTFGSGTRLTVV.

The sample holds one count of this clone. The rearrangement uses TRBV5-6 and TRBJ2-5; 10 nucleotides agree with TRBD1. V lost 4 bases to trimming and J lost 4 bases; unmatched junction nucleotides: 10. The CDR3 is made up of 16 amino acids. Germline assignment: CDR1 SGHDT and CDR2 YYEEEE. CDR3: CASSPILDRGAETQYF. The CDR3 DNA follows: TGTGCCAGCAGCCCTATCCTGGACAGGGGGGCAGAGACCCAGTACTTC. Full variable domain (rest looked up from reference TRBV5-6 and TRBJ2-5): DAGVTQSPTHLIKTRGQQVTLRCSPKSGHDTVSWYQQALGQGPQFIFQYYEEEERQRGNFPDRFSGHQFPNYSSELNVNALLLGDSALYLCASSPILDRGAETQYFGPGTRLLVL.

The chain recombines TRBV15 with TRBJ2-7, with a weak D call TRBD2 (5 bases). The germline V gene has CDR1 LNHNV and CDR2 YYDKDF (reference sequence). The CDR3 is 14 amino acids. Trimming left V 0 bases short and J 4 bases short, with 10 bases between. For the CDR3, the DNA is TGTGCCACCAGCAGAGATTACGAGGGATACGAGCAGTACTTC. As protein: CATSRDYEGYEQYF.

CDR3 protein: CASSMDRVGEAFF. The CDR3 region has the DNA TGTGCCAGCAGCATGGACAGGGTTGGTGAAGCTTTCTTT. V and J are TRBV21-1 and TRBJ1-1; TRBD1, as called in the table, went unchecked against the DNA. TRBV21-1 is termed a pseudogene. The CDR3 runs 13 residues.

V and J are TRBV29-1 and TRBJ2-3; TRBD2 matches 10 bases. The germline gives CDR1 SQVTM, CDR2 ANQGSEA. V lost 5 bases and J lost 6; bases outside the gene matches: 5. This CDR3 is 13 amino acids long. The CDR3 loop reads CSVSGRAADTQYF. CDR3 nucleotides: TGCAGCGTTAGCGGGAGGGCGGCGGATACGCAGTATTTT.

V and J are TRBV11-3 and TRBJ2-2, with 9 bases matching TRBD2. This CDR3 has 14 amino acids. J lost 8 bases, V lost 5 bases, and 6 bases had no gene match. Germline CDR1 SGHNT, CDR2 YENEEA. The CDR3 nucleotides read TGTGCCAGCAGCCGCGGGGGGGATATGGGGGAGCTGTTTTTT. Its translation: CASSRGGDMGELFF.